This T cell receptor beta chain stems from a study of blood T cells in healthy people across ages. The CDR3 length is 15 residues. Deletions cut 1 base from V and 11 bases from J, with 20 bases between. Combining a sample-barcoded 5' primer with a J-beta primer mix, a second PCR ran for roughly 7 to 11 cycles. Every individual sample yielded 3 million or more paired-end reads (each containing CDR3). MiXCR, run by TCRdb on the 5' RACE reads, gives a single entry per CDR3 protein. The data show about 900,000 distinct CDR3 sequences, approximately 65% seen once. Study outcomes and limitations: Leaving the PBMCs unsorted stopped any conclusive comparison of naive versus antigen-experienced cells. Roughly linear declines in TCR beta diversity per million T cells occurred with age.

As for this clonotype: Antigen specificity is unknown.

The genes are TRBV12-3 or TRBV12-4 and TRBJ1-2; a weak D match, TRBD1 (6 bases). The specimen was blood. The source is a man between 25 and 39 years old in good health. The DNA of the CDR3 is TGTGCCAGCAGTTTAGTCGACGGGACACCAATGGTTTACACCTTC. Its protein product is CASSLVDGTPMVYTF.